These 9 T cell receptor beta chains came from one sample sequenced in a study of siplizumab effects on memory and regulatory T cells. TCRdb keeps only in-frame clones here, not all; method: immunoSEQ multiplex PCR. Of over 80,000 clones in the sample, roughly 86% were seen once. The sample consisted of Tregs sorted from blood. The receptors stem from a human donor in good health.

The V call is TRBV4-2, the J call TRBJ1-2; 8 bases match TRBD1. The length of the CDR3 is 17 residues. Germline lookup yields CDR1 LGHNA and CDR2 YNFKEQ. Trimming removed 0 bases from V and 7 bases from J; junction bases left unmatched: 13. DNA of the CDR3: TGTGCCAGCAGCCAAGATCTCCGGGACAGGTCTTTCAGTGGCTACACCTTC. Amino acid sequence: CASSQDLRDRSFSGYTF.

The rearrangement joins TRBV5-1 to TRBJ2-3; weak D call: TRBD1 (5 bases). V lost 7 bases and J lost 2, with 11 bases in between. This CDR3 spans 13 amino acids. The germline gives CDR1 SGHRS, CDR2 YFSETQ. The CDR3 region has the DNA TGCGCCAGCCGAGACAGTAACACAGATACGCAGTATTTT. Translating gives CASRDSNTDTQYF.

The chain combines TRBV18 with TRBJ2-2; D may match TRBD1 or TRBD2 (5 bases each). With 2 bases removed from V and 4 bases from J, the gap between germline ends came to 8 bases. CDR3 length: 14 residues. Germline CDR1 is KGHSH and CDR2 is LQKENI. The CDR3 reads CASSPGGSTGELFF. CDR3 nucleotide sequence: TGTGCCAGCTCACCAGGGGGTAGCACCGGGGAGCTGTTTTTT. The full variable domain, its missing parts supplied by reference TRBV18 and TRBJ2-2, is NAGVMQNPRHLVRRRGQEARLRCSPMKGHSHVYWYRQLPEEGLKFMVYLQKENIIDESGMPKERFSAEFPKEGPSILRIQQVVRGDSAAYFCASSPGGSTGELFFGEGSRLTVL.

Here the CDR3 reads CASSQVSRDSYEQYF. The CDR3, as DNA: TGCGCCAGCAGCCAAGTTTCCAGGGATTCCTACGAGCAGTACTTC. The rearrangement links TRBV4-3 to TRBJ2-5; D might be TRBD1 (5 bases). The assigned J gene may be wrong: the sequence end matches TRBJ2-7 better. The CDR3 has 15 residues. Germline CDR1 is LGHNA and CDR2 is YSLEER.

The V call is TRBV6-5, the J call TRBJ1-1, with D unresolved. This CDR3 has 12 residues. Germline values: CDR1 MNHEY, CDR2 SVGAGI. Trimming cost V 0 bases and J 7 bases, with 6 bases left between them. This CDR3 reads CASSYSGNEAFF. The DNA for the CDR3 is TGTGCCAGCAGTTACTCGGGGAATGAAGCTTTCTTT.

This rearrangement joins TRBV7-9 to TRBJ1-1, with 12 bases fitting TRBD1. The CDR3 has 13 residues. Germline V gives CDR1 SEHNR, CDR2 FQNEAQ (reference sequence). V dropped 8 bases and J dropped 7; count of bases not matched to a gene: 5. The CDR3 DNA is TGTGCCAGCGCCGGGACAGGGGGCGGTGAAGCTTTCTTT. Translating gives CASAGTGGGEAFF.

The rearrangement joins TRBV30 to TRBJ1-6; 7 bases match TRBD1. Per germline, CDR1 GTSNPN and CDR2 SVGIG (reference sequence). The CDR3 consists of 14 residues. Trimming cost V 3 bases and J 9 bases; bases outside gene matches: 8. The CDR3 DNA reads TGTGCCTGGAGCTCCGGACAGGAATTTTCACCCCTCCACTTT. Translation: CAWSSGQEFSPLHF. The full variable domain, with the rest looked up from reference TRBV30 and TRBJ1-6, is SQTIHQWPATLVQPVGSPLSLECTVEGTSNPNLYWYRQAAGRGLQLLFYSVGIGQISSEVPQNLSASRPQDRQFILSSKKLLLSDSGFYLCAWSSGQEFSPLHFGNGTRLTVT.

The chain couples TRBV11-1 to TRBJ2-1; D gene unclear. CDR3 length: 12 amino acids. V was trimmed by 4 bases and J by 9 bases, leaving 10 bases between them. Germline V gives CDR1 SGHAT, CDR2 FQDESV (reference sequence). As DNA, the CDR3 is TGTGCCAGCAGCTCTGAGGTCGGTGAGCAGTTCTTC. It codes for CASSSEVGEQFF.

This CDR3 reads CASSRTGTEAFF. CDR3 DNA: TGTGCCAGCAGTCGTACGGGCACTGAAGCTTTCTTT. The V and J genes are TRBV7-2 and TRBJ1-1; D remains ambiguous. The germline V and J ends were trimmed by 6 bases and 4 bases, with 9 bases remaining between them. Germline-derived CDR1 and CDR2 are SGHTA and FQGNSA. This CDR3 is built from 12 residues.